This T cell receptor (beta chain) was sequenced in a study of blood T cell repertoires in COVID-19. Overall study: COVID-19 samples from acute and convalescent phases originated in the United States, Italy and Spain. Nucleic acid was either cDNA or gDNA, and it came from T cells, B-cell-depleted T cells, or PBMCs.

This CDR3 is built from 16 residues. The V gene's germline CDR1 is KGHSH and CDR2 LQKENI. V lost 2 bases and J lost 6, with 17 bases in between. Methods used by the authors: Estimation of nucleated cell counts relied on the amplification of reference gene primers. Here immunoSEQ multiplex PCR was the method, and the copy in TCRdb shows in-frame clones only, minus some. Clonal size and the V and J genes are those of that table, whereas D and trimming came from the DNA. The data hold roughly 200,000 clones, with roughly 73% observed a single time. J is TRBJ1-5 and V is TRBV18; D might be TRBD1 (6 bases). Sequenced: peripheral blood. The receptor was isolated from a woman of 80 years or more with active or convalescent COVID-19. The CDR3 coding sequence is TGTGCCAGCTCACCAAGGGGGGGAGAGTCTCGTCAGCCCCAGCATTTT. This sequence encodes CASSPRGGESRQPQHF.